The next 25 T cell receptor beta chains were all read from a single sample in a study of shared clonotypes between healthy human individuals. Profiled with immunoSEQ multiplex PCR; TCRdb holds only in-frame clones, not every one. Seen here are over a million clones, 78% observed once, and the top ten hold roughly 0.61%. Sequencing was done on a sample of memory CD4+ T cells from PBMCs. Documented subset: CD45RA-negative fraction. Receptors originate from a young man in good health. Some clones in this sample may be carry-over from other donors' samples.

CDR3 coding DNA: TGTGCCAGCAGTGGGTGGCTCATGAACACTGAAGCTTTCTTT. Translating gives CASSGWLMNTEAFF. The chain recombines TRBV2 with TRBJ1-1; no clear D gene. This CDR3 has 14 amino acids. Looked up from germline, CDR1 is SNHLY and CDR2 is FYNNEI. With 4 bases removed from V and 0 bases from J, the gap between germline ends came to 9 bases.

In this sample, this clone turned up many times. V gene TRBV7-8 combines with J gene TRBJ1-1, with TRBD1 identical over 7 bases. CDR1 is SGHVS and CDR2 is FQNEAQ in the germline V gene. This CDR3 contains 15 residues. The trim removed 5 bases at V and 6 bases at J, leaving 12 bases unmatched. The CDR3 protein is CASSMDRIGGSEAFF. The CDR3 DNA reads TGTGCCAGCAGCATGGACAGGATCGGGGGTTCTGAAGCTTTCTTT.

The chain uses TRBV18 and TRBJ2-1; the D gene is possibly TRBD2 (6 bases). Germline CDR1 and CDR2: KGHSH and LQKENI. The CDR3 has 17 amino acids. V was trimmed by 3 bases and J by 0 bases, leaving 15 bases between them. For the CDR3, the DNA is TGTGCCAGCTCACCTCGAAGCGGGTTAAGCTCCTACAATGAGCAGTTCTTC. Translated, it gives CASSPRSGLSSYNEQFF.

The V and J genes are TRBV7-2 and TRBJ2-2, with D tentatively TRBD2 (6 bases). This CDR3 contains 16 residues. CDR1 SGHTA and CDR2 FQGNSA come from the germline V gene. Trimming cost V 1 base and J 1 base, with 10 bases left between them. CDR3 bases: TGTGCCAGCAGCTTAGTTTGGGGAGGGAACACCGGGGAGCTGTTTTTT. Translation gives CASSLVWGGNTGELFF.

The V call is TRBV30, the J call TRBJ2-1; D is unclear. The CDR3 has 13 residues. Per the germline V gene, CDR1 is GTSNPN and CDR2 is SVGIG (reference sequence). Trimming shortened V by 1 base and J by 9 bases, and 13 bases separated the two germline ends. The CDR3 is CAWSGDLLSEQFF. CDR3 sequence (DNA): TGTGCCTGGAGTGGAGATCTCCTAAGTGAGCAGTTCTTC.

This chain connects TRBV7-2 to TRBJ1-4, with 8 bases identical to TRBD1. CDR1 and CDR2 (germline): SGHTA, FQGNSA. CDR3 length: 15 residues. V shed 5 bases, J shed 7 bases, and the junction held 9 bases outside the gene matches. CDR3 sequence (DNA): TGTGCCAGCAGCCTAGGGACAGGTATAAGTGAAAAACTGTTTTTT. Translated, it gives CASSLGTGISEKLFF.

J is TRBJ2-6 and V is TRBV28; 10 nucleotides match TRBD1. This CDR3 has 19 residues. Unmatched junction bases numbered 12, after V lost 4 bases and J lost 3 bases. In germline, CDR1 is MDHEN, CDR2 SYDVKM. The CDR3 nucleotides read TGTGCCAGCAGTTCCCTAAGGGACAGGGGACTTTTTGGGGCCAACGTCCTGACTTTC. This gives the protein CASSSLRDRGLFGANVLTF.

The chain uses TRBV5-1 and TRBJ2-5; perhaps TRBD1 as D (6 bases). The V and J ends lost 0 bases and 1 base respectively, with 19 bases between them. CDR1 SGHRS and CDR2 YFSETQ come from the germline V gene. The CDR3 loop spans 18 amino acids. This chain's CDR3 is CASSLALRGRGSQETQYF. Written as DNA, the CDR3 is TGCGCCAGCAGCTTGGCCCTCAGGGGACGAGGTTCCCAAGAGACCCAGTACTTC.

V usage is TRBV4-1 and J usage is TRBJ2-1; D is unresolved. The germline V gene encodes CDR1 MGHRA and CDR2 YSYEKL. Trimming stripped 1 base from V and 7 bases from J, with 5 bases between. CDR3 length: 12 residues. DNA for the CDR3: TGCGCCAGCAGCCAAGTAGGGAATGAGCAGTTCTTC. Translating gives CASSQVGNEQFF.

The genes are TRBV5-1 and TRBJ2-5; a weak D match, TRBD1 (6 bases). Trimming removed 5 bases at V and 1 base at J, with 12 bases between. CDR1 is SGHRS and CDR2 is YFSETQ in the germline V gene. The CDR3 extends over 14 amino acids. Here the CDR3 DNA reads TGCGCCAGCAGTAGGGGGAACACCCAAGAGACCCAGTACTTC. It codes for CASSRGNTQETQYF. The full variable domain, completed using reference TRBV5-1 and TRBJ2-5, is KAGVTQTPRYLIKTRGQQVTLSCSPISGHRSVSWYQQTPGQGLQFLFEYFSETQRNKGNFPGRFSGRQFSNSRSEMNVSTLELGDSALYLCASSRGNTQETQYFGPGTRLLVL.

The chain recombines TRBV19 with TRBJ2-3; D might be TRBD2 (6 bases). Germline lookup yields CDR1 LNHDA and CDR2 SQIVND (reference sequence). Deletions cut 8 bases from V and 0 bases from J, with 15 bases between. The CDR3 has 15 amino acids. The CDR3 DNA is TGTGCCAGTTCCAATCTAGCGACTAGCACAGATACGCAGTATTTT. Its protein product is CASSNLATSTDTQYF.

The rearrangement joins TRBV9 to TRBJ1-2; 11 nucleotides match TRBD1. Germline CDR1 SGDLS, CDR2 YYNGEE. The trim removed 2 bases at V and 8 bases at J, leaving 8 bases unmatched. This CDR3 comprises 15 residues. The CDR3 bases are TGTGCCAGCAGCGTGACTATGGGACAGGGGGGAGGCTACACCTTC. Protein product: CASSVTMGQGGGYTF. Together with reference TRBV9 and TRBJ1-2, the CDR3 gives the full variable domain: DSGVTQTPKHLITATGQRVTLRCSPRSGDLSVYWYQQSLDQGLQFLIQYYNGEERAKGNILERFSAQQFPDLHSELNLSSLELGDSALYFCASSVTMGQGGGYTFGSGTRLTVV.

This clone was seen only a few times. The chain recombines TRBV7-9 with TRBJ1-2; 9 nucleotides align to TRBD1. The CDR3 is 14 amino acids. Germline CDR1 and CDR2: SEHNR and FQNEAQ (reference sequence). V lost 11 bases and J lost 6; bases outside the gene matches: 13. The CDR3 region has the DNA TGTGCCGGCACACCATTCGGGACAGGGCATGGCTACACCTTC. Protein sequence: CAGTPFGTGHGYTF.

This clone showed up many times. The V call is TRBV28, the J call TRBJ2-5; D might be TRBD1 (6 bases). Trimming pared 2 bases from V and 5 bases from J, leaving 12 bases between. The CDR3 has 14 amino acids. The germline V gene encodes CDR1 MDHEN and CDR2 SYDVKM. CDR3 residues: CASSLQGLGETQYF. Written as DNA, the CDR3 is TGTGCCAGCAGTTTACAGGGGCTGGGTGAGACCCAGTACTTC.

The chain carries TRBV6-5 and TRBJ1-2; the match to TRBD1 covers 8 bases. V shed 4 bases, J shed 6 bases, and the junction held 7 bases outside the gene matches. This CDR3 contains 14 residues. Germline lookup yields CDR1 MNHEY and CDR2 SVGAGI. CDR3 sequence reads: CASSSNRDRHGYTF. The CDR3, as DNA: TGTGCCAGCAGTTCTAATAGGGACAGGCATGGCTACACCTTC.

This clone appeared once. The chain recombines TRBV5-1 with TRBJ2-5, with 9 bases matching TRBD2. This CDR3 contains 16 residues. CDR1 is SGHRS, CDR2 YFSETQ, per germline. The V segment lost 4 bases and the J segment 2 bases; nucleotides outside the gene matches: 9. Here the CDR3 reads CASSPDGLALQETQYF. In DNA form, the CDR3 reads TGCGCCAGCAGCCCAGATGGACTAGCGCTACAAGAGACCCAGTACTTC. The full variable domain, with the rest looked up from reference TRBV5-1 and TRBJ2-5, is KAGVTQTPRYLIKTRGQQVTLSCSPISGHRSVSWYQQTPGQGLQFLFEYFSETQRNKGNFPGRFSGRQFSNSRSEMNVSTLELGDSALYLCASSPDGLALQETQYFGPGTRLLVL.

The chain joins TRBV28 to TRBJ2-1; D may match TRBD1 or TRBD2 (5 bases each). Trimming stripped 10 bases from V and 6 bases from J, with 19 bases between. This CDR3 has 14 residues. Germline CDR1 MDHEN, CDR2 SYDVKM. As DNA, the CDR3 is TGTGCCACCACCGCCCAGAGGGGAGTCAATGAGCAGTTCTTC. The encoded protein is CATTAQRGVNEQFF.

The rearrangement links TRBV6-1 to TRBJ1-3; D gene uncertain. Germline CDR1 and CDR2: MNHNS and SASEGT. CDR3 length: 13 amino acids. The germline V and J ends were trimmed by 0 bases and 4 bases, with 4 bases remaining between them. The CDR3 loop is CASSEAVGNTIYF. The CDR3 region has the DNA TGTGCCAGCAGTGAAGCTGTAGGAAACACCATATATTTT.

The rearrangement uses TRBV4-2 and TRBJ1-2; D uncertain. The CDR3 spans 13 residues. Trimming took 0 bases from V and 3 from J, leaving 5 bases between them. Germline CDR1 is LGHNA and CDR2 is YNFKEQ. This CDR3 is CASSQDSDYGYTF. DNA for the CDR3: TGTGCCAGCAGCCAAGATTCGGACTATGGCTACACCTTC.

This clone was seen repeatedly, ten times or more. The J gene is TRBJ2-7, the V gene TRBV29-1; D may be TRBD1 (6 bases). V lost 4 bases and J lost 3, with 16 bases in between. The length of the CDR3 is 14 residues. Germline V gene data show CDR1 as SQVTM and CDR2 as ANQGSEA. This CDR3 is CSVVVGQRYYEQYF. In DNA form, the CDR3 reads TGCAGCGTTGTTGTCGGACAGAGATACTACGAGCAGTACTTC.

This clone was picked up one time. This sequence joins TRBV6-5 and TRBJ1-5; D is ambiguous. Per germline, CDR1 MNHEY and CDR2 SVGAGI. The CDR3 runs 15 residues. Trimming took 2 bases from V and 2 from J, leaving 10 bases between them. The CDR3 nucleotides are TGTGCCAGCAGTTACAACGGGCAGGGCAATCAGCCCCAGCATTTT. It specifies CASSYNGQGNQPQHF.

The chain recombines TRBV2 with TRBJ2-2; 9 positions match TRBD2. CDR3 size: 15 residues. CDR1 SNHLY and CDR2 FYNNEI come from the germline V gene. Unmatched junction bases numbered 5, after V lost 2 bases and J lost 7 bases. The CDR3 sequence is CASSETSGRGGELFF. The CDR3 bases are TGTGCCAGCAGTGAAACTAGCGGGCGTGGCGGGGAGCTGTTTTTT.

This clone has only one observation. This chain joins TRBV9 and TRBJ2-3, with TRBD2 matching over 11 bases. The germline V gene has CDR1 SGDLS and CDR2 YYNGEE. This CDR3 contains 15 residues. The V gene end was trimmed by 3 bases and the J gene end by 2 bases; junction bases not matched to a gene: 2. The CDR3 DNA reads as TGTGCCAGCAGCGAGACTAGCGGGGTCACAGATACGCAGTATTTT. As protein: CASSETSGVTDTQYF.

The chain employs TRBV7-9 and TRBJ2-3; D is unresolved. The germline CDR1 and CDR2 sequences are SEHNR and FQNEAQ (reference sequence). The CDR3 runs 12 residues. The V and J ends lost 5 bases and 6 bases respectively, with 9 bases between them. Written as DNA, the CDR3 is TGTGCCAGCAGCCTCATTTCGGATACGCAGTATTTT. This gives the protein CASSLISDTQYF.

DNA of the CDR3: TGTGCCAGCTCACCACCACAGGGTGCGGTCGCTGAAAAACTGTTTTTT. Translating gives CASSPPQGAVAEKLFF. The chain combines TRBV18 with TRBJ1-4, with D possibly matching TRBD1 (6 bases). The CDR3 is 16 amino acids. Trimming left V 0 bases short and J 7 bases short, with 15 bases between. Germline CDR1 reads KGHSH; CDR2 reads LQKENI.